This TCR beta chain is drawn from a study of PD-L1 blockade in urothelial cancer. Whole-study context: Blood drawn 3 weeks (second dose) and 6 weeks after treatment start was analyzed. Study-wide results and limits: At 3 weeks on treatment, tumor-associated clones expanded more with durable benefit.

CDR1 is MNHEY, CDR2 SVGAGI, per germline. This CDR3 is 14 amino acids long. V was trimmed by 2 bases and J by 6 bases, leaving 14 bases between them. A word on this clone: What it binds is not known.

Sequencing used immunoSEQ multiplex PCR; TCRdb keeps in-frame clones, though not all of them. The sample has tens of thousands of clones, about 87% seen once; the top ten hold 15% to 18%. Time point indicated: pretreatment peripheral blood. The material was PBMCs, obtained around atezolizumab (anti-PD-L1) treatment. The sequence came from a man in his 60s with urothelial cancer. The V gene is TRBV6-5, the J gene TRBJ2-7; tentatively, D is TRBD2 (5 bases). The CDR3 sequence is CASSYVINSGEQYF. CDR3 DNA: TGTGCCAGCAGTTACGTAATAAACAGCGGCGAGCAGTACTTC.